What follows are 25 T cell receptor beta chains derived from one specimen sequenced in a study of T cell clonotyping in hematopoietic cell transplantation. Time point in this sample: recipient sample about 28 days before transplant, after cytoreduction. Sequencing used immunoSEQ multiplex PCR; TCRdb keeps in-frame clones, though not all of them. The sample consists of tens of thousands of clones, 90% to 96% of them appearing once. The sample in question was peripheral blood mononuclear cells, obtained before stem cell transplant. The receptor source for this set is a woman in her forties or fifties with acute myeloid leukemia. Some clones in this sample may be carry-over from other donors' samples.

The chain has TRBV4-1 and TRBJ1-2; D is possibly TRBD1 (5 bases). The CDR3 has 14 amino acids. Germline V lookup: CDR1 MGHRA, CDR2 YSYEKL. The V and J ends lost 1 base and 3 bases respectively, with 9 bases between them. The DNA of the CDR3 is TGCGCCAGCAGCCAAGCTCGGGACTACTATGGCTACACCTTC. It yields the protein CASSQARDYYGYTF.

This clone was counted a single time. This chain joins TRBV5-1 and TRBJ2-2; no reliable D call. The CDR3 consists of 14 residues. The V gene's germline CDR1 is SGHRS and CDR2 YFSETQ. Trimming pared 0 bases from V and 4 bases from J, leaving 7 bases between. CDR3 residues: CASSLGQVTGELFF. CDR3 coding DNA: TGCGCCAGCAGCTTGGGTCAGGTCACCGGGGAGCTGTTTTTT. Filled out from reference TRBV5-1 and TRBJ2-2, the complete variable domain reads KAGVTQTPRYLIKTRGQQVTLSCSPISGHRSVSWYQQTPGQGLQFLFEYFSETQRNKGNFPGRFSGRQFSNSRSEMNVSTLELGDSALYLCASSLGQVTGELFFGEGSRLTVL.

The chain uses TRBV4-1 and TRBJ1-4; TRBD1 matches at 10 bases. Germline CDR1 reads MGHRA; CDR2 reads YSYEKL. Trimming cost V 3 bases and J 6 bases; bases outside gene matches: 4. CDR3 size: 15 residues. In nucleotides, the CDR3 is TGCGCCAGCAGCCACCCCGGGACAGGGGATGAAAAACTGTTTTTT. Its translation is CASSHPGTGDEKLFF.

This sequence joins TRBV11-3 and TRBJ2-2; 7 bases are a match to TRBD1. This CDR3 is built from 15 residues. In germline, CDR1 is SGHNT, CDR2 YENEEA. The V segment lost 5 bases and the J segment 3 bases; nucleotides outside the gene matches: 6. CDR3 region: CASSGKGADTGELFF. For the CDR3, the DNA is TGTGCCAGCAGCGGAAAGGGGGCGGACACCGGGGAGCTGTTTTTT.

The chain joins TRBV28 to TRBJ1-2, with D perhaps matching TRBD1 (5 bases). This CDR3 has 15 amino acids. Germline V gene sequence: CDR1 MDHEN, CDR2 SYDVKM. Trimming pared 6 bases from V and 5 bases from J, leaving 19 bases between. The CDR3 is CASSAPGTAGYGYTF. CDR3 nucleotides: TGTGCCAGCAGCGCTCCCGGGACGGCGGGGTATGGCTACACCTTC.

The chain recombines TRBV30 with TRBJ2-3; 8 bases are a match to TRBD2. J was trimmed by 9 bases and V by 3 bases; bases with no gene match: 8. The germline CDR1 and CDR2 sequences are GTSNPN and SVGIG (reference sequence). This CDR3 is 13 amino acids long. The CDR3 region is CAWSGGAGGTQYF. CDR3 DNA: TGTGCCTGGAGCGGGGGGGCTGGAGGAACGCAGTATTTT.

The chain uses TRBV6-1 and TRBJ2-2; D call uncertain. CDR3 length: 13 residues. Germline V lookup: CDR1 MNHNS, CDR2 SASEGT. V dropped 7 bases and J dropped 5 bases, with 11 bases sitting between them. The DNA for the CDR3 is TGTGCCAGCATTCTAGTTCTTACCGGGGAGCTGTTTTTT. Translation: CASILVLTGELFF.

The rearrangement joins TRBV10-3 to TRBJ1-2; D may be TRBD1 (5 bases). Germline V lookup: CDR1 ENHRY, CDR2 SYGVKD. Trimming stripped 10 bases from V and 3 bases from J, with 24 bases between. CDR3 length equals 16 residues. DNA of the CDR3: TGTGCCACTCGGTGGGTCCGGGGCGGTACGGACTATGGCTACACCTTC. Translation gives CATRWVRGGTDYGYTF.

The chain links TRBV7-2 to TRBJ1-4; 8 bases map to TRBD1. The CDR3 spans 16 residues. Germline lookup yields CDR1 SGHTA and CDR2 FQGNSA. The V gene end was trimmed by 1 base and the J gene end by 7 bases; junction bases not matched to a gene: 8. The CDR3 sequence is CASSLGSRQGAEKLFF. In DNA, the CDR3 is TGTGCCAGCAGCTTAGGATCTCGTCAGGGGGCTGAAAAACTGTTTTTT.

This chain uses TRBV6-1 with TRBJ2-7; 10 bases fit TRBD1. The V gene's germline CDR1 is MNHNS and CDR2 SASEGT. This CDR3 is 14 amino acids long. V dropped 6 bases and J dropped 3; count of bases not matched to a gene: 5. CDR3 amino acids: CASRGGQGNYEQYF. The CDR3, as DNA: TGTGCCAGCAGGGGGGGACAGGGGAACTACGAGCAGTACTTC.

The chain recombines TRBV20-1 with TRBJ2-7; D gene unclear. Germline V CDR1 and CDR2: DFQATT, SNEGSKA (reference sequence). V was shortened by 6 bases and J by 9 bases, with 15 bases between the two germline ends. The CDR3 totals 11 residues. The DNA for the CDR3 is TGCAGTGCCTACGTAGGTGGCGGGCAGTACTTC. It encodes CSAYVGGGQYF.

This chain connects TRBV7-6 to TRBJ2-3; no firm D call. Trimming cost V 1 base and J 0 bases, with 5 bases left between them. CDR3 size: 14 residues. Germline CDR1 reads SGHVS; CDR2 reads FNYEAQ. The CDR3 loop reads CASSLVASTDTQYF. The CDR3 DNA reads TGTGCCAGCAGCTTAGTAGCAAGCACAGATACGCAGTATTTT.

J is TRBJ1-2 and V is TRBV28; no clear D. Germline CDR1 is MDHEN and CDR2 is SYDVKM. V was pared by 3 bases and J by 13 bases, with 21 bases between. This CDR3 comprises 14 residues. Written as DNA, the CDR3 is TGTGCCAGCAGTTTGGTCGGATCAGGCCGGCGAGGCACCTTC. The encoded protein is CASSLVGSGRRGTF.

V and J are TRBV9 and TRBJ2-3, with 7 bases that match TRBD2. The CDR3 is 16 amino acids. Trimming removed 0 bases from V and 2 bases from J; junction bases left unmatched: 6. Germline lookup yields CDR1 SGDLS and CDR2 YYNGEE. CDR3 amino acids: CASSVAASGNTDTQYF. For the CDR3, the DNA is TGTGCCAGCAGCGTAGCGGCTAGCGGAAACACAGATACGCAGTATTTT. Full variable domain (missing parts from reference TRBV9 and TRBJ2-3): DSGVTQTPKHLITATGQRVTLRCSPRSGDLSVYWYQQSLDQGLQFLIQYYNGEERAKGNILERFSAQQFPDLHSELNLSSLELGDSALYFCASSVAASGNTDTQYFGPGTRLTVL.

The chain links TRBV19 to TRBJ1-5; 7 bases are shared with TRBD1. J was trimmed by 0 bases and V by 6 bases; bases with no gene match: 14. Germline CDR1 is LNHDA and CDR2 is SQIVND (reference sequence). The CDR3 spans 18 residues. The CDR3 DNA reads TGTGCCAGTAGCCAAAAAGGGACAGTTCGATATAGCAATCAGCCCCAGCATTTT. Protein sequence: CASSQKGTVRYSNQPQHF.

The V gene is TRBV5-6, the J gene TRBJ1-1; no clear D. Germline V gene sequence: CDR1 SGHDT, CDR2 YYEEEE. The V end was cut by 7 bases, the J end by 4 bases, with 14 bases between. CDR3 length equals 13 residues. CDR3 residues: CASAPWGPTEAFF. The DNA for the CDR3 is TGTGCCAGCGCCCCCTGGGGTCCCACTGAAGCTTTCTTT.

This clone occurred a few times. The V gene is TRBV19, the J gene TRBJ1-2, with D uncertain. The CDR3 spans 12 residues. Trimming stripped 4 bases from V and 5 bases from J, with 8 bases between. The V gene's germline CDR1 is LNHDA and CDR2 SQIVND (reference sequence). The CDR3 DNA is TGTGCCAGTAGTAAACCCCTTTATGGCTACACCTTC. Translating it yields CASSKPLYGYTF.

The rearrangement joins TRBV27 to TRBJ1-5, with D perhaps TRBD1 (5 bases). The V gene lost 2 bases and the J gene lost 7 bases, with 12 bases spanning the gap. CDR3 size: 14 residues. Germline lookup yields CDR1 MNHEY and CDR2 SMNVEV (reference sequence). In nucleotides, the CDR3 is TGTGCCAGCAGTTTAGGGCAGGGCAGACAGCCCCAGCATTTT. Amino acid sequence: CASSLGQGRQPQHF.

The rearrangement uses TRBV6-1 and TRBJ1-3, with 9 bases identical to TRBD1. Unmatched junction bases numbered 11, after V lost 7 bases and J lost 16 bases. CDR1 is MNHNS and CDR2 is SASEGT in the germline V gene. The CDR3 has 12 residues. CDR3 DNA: TGTGCCAGCACCTATCTCGACAGGGGGGTTTATTTT. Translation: CASTYLDRGVYF.

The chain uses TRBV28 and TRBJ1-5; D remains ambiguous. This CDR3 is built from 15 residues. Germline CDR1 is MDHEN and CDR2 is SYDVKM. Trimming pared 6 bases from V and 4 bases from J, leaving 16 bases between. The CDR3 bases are TGTGCCAGCAGAACTTTGGGTTCGGGAAATCAGCCCCAGCATTTT. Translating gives CASRTLGSGNQPQHF.

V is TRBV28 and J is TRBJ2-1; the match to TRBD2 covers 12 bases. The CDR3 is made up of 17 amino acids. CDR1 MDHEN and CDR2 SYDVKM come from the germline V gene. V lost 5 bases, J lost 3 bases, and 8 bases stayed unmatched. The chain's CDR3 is CASSPIATSGSYNEQFF. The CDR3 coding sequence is TGTGCCAGCAGTCCTATCGCGACTAGCGGGAGCTACAATGAGCAGTTCTTC.

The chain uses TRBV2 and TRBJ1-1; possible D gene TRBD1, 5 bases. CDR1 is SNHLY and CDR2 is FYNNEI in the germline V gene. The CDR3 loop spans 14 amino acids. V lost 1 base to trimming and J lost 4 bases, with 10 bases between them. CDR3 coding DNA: TGTGCCAGCAGTGAAGGGGGGTACGCCACTGAAGCTTTCTTT. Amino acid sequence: CASSEGGYATEAFF.

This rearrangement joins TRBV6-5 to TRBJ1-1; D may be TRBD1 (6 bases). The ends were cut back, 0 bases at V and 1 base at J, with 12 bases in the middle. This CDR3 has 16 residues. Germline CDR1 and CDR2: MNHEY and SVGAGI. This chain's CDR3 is CASSYSVGGANTEAFF. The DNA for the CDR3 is TGTGCCAGCAGTTACTCGGTAGGGGGGGCGAACACTGAAGCTTTCTTT.

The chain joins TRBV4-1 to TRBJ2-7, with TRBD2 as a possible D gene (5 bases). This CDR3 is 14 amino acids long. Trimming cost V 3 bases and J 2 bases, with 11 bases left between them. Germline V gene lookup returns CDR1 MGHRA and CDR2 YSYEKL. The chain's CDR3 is CASSHLEGTYEQYF. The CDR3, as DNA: TGCGCCAGCAGCCACCTCGAGGGAACCTACGAGCAGTACTTC.

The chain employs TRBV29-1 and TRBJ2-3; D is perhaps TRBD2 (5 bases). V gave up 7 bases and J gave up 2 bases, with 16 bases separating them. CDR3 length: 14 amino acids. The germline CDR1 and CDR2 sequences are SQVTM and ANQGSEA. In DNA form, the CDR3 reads TGCAGCGCCTCTAGCAGTGGGAACACAGATACGCAGTATTTT. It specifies CSASSSGNTDTQYF.